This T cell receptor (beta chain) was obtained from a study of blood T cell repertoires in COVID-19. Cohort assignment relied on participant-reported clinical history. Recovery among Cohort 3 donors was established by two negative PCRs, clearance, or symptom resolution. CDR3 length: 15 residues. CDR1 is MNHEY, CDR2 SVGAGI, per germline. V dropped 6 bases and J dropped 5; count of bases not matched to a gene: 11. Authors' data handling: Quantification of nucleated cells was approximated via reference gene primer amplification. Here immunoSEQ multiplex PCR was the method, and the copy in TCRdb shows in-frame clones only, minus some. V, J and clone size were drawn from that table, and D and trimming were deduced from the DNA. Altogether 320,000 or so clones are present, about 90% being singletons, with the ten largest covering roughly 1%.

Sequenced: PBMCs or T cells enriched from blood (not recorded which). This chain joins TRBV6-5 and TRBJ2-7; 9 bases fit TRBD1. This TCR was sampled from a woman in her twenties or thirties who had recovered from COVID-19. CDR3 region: CASRRPGTGSNEQYF. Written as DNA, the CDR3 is TGTGCCAGCAGACGACCCGGGACAGGGTCGAACGAGCAGTACTTC.